These 8 T cell receptor beta chains came from one sample sequenced in a study of shared clonotypes between healthy human individuals. Clones were read by immunoSEQ multiplex PCR, and TCRdb kept only the in-frame ones, dropping some. The sample holds about 1.5 million clones, 98% seen once. The source material was naive CD4+ T cells sorted from blood. Regarding subset: CD45RA+ positively selected. The receptors were sampled from a man aged 30-40 years in good health.

The J gene is TRBJ1-2, the V gene TRBV28; 9 bases are a match to TRBD1. Germline trimming cut 10 bases from V and 5 bases from J; bases unmatched to any gene: 11. Germline V CDR1 and CDR2: MDHEN, SYDVKM. This CDR3 is built from 14 residues. The CDR3 coding sequence is TGTGCCACCCACGGGACAGGGAGACTATATGGCTACACCTTC. Its protein is CATHGTGRLYGYTF.

The genes are TRBV15 and TRBJ2-1; D gene unclear. Germline V CDR1 and CDR2: LNHNV, YYDKDF (reference sequence). The CDR3 runs to 15 residues. V was pared by 0 bases and J by 7 bases, with 13 bases between. The CDR3 is CATSRDRAWFNEQFF. CDR3 nucleotides: TGTGCCACCAGCAGAGATCGGGCCTGGTTTAATGAGCAGTTCTTC.

The chain combines TRBV28 with TRBJ1-2; possibly TRBD1 for D (5 bases). This CDR3 is built from 15 residues. Looked up from germline, CDR1 is MDHEN and CDR2 is SYDVKM. Between the trimmed V and J ends, which lost 2 bases and 0 bases, there was a span of 10 bases. The CDR3 is CASSLGAQANYGYTF. In DNA form, the CDR3 reads TGTGCCAGCAGTTTAGGGGCCCAAGCTAACTATGGCTACACCTTC.

CDR3 sequence (DNA): TGTGCCAGCACCCCACACCGCTCTGGAAACACCATATATTTT. This translates into CASTPHRSGNTIYF. This rearrangement joins TRBV28 to TRBJ1-3; unclear D gene. The CDR3 spans 14 residues. V lost 7 bases to trimming and J lost 0 bases, with 10 bases between them. Germline V CDR1 and CDR2: MDHEN, SYDVKM.

The chain uses TRBV4-3 and TRBJ1-4; D remains unclear. Trimming pared 4 bases from V and 5 bases from J, leaving 8 bases between. CDR3 length: 13 residues. Germline V lookup: CDR1 LGHNA, CDR2 YSLEER. Written as DNA, the CDR3 is TGCGCCAGCAGCCTAAATATAAATGAAAAACTGTTTTTT. Residues: CASSLNINEKLFF.

The rearrangement links TRBV4-3 to TRBJ2-7; 9 bases are a match to TRBD2. Trimming at V came to 2 bases and at J to 5 bases, leaving 7 bases not matched to a gene. Germline V gene lookup returns CDR1 LGHNA and CDR2 YSLEER. CDR3 length: 15 amino acids. CDR3 sequence: CASSQQSGRINEQYF. DNA for the CDR3: TGCGCCAGCAGCCAACAAAGCGGGAGGATAAACGAGCAGTACTTC.

This chain connects TRBV4-3 to TRBJ2-6; TRBD1 aligns across 12 bases. J gave up 4 bases and V 1 base, and 11 bases lay outside the gene matches. In germline, CDR1 is LGHNA, CDR2 YSLEER. CDR3 length: 20 amino acids. CDR3: CASSQVDPGTGGVGANVLTF. DNA of the CDR3: TGCGCCAGCAGCCAAGTGGACCCCGGGACAGGGGGCGTCGGGGCCAACGTCCTGACTTTC.

This rearrangement joins TRBV5-4 to TRBJ2-5, with D possibly being TRBD1 (6 bases). The length of the CDR3 is 15 residues. V dropped 4 bases and J dropped 5 bases, with 18 bases sitting between them. The V gene's germline CDR1 is SGHNT and CDR2 YYREEE (reference sequence). Here the CDR3 DNA reads TGTGCCAGCAGCCCGACAGGACGGTTGTTTGAGACCCAGTACTTC. The encoded protein is CASSPTGRLFETQYF.